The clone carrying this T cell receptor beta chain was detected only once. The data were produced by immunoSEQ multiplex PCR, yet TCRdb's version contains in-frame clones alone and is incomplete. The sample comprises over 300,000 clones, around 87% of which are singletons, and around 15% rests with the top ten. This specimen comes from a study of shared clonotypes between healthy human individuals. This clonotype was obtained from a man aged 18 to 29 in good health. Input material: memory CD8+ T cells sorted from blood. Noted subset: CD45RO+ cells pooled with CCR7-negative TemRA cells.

CDR3 sequence reads: CAISDPGGSTEAFF. DNA of the CDR3: TGTGCCATCAGTGACCCAGGGGGTAGCACTGAAGCTTTCTTT. The rearrangement joins TRBV10-3 to TRBJ1-1; 7 bases map to TRBD1. V trimming: 3 bases; J trimming: 4 bases; junction bases outside the gene matches: 5. Germline V gene data show CDR1 as ENHRY and CDR2 as SYGVKD. CDR3 length: 14 amino acids.